One sample yielded the 13 T cell receptor beta chains listed below, sequenced in a study of T cell responses to AZD1222 COVID-19 vaccine. Sequenced by immunoSEQ multiplex PCR; TCRdb stores in-frame clones only, minus some. The profile shows more than 80,000 clones, roughly nine tenths of them singletons. The specimen comprised peripheral blood, sampled on day 0 of AZD1222 vaccination. Receptors originate from an adult in good health.

V and J are TRBV10-1 and TRBJ1-1; maybe TRBD1 (6 bases). With 1 base removed from V and 10 bases from J, the gap between germline ends came to 10 bases. Germline loops: CDR1 WNHNN, CDR2 SYGVQD (reference sequence). This CDR3 is built from 12 residues. The CDR3 sequence: CASSEFGGAAFF. The CDR3 DNA reads as TGCGCCAGCAGTGAGTTCGGGGGGGCAGCTTTCTTT.

The chain joins TRBV27 to TRBJ1-5, with D maybe TRBD1 (5 bases). Trimming cost V 4 bases and J 8 bases, with 12 bases left between them. Germline CDR1 reads MNHEY; CDR2 reads SMNVEV (reference sequence). The CDR3 covers 13 residues. In DNA form, the CDR3 reads TGTGCCAGCAGTTGGGGGGGGAAAGAGCCCCAGCATTTT. As protein: CASSWGGKEPQHF.

The chain employs TRBV28 and TRBJ1-2; perhaps TRBD1 as D (6 bases). This CDR3 comprises 14 residues. Looked up from germline, CDR1 is MDHEN and CDR2 is SYDVKM. Trimming removed 1 base from V and 4 bases from J, with 10 bases in between. CDR3 in DNA: TGTGCCAGCAGTTTATTAGGGGGGTCCTATGGCTACACCTTC. This sequence encodes CASSLLGGSYGYTF.

The chain joins TRBV6-2 or TRBV6-3 to TRBJ1-1; the D gene is possibly TRBD1 (6 bases). Trimming took 2 bases from V and 0 from J, leaving 19 bases between them. The germline CDR1 and CDR2 sequences are MNHEY and SVGEGT. This CDR3 is 18 amino acids long. The CDR3 loop reads CASSYIPGQLGVNTEAFF. CDR3 sequence (DNA): TGTGCCAGCAGTTACATCCCCGGACAGCTGGGGGTGAACACTGAAGCTTTCTTT.

This sequence joins TRBV19 and TRBJ1-6; the match to TRBD1 covers 12 bases. This CDR3 contains 19 residues. Germline-derived CDR1 and CDR2 are LNHDA and SQIVND (reference sequence). Trimming at V came to 5 bases and at J to 9 bases, leaving 17 bases not matched to a gene. Here the CDR3 DNA reads TGTGCCAGTAGTGGGCTACCCGGGACAGGGGGCCCGAGAGGTTCACCCCTCCACTTT. It is translated as CASSGLPGTGGPRGSPLHF.

The J gene is TRBJ1-1, the V gene TRBV29-1; D is ambiguous. Germline V gives CDR1 SQVTM, CDR2 ANQGSEA. Trimming removed 7 bases from V and 0 bases from J, with 9 bases in between. The CDR3 loop spans 12 amino acids. The CDR3 bases are TGCAGCGGAGGGTCCGTGAACACTGAAGCTTTCTTT. As protein: CSGGSVNTEAFF.

The chain uses TRBV28 and TRBJ1-4, with D perhaps TRBD1 (5 bases). CDR1 is MDHEN, CDR2 SYDVKM, per germline. This CDR3 contains 14 residues. V shed 5 bases and J shed 7 bases, with 14 bases lying between them. CDR3 coding DNA: TGTGCCAGCAGTAGGGCAGGGTTTAGTGAAAAACTGTTTTTT. It yields the protein CASSRAGFSEKLFF.

The chain uses TRBV5-1 and TRBJ2-2; 7 nucleotides match TRBD2. Per the germline V gene, CDR1 is SGHRS and CDR2 is YFSETQ. Trimming removed 0 bases from V and 5 bases from J; junction bases left unmatched: 4. The length of the CDR3 is 15 residues. CDR3 amino acids: CASSLGGRGTGELFF. The CDR3 DNA follows: TGCGCCAGCAGCTTGGGCGGGAGAGGGACCGGGGAGCTGTTTTTT.

V is TRBV5-1 and J is TRBJ2-7, with D perhaps TRBD2 (5 bases). V was shortened by 0 bases and J by 2 bases, with 9 bases between the two germline ends. Germline-derived CDR1 and CDR2 are SGHRS and YFSETQ. The CDR3 contains 14 residues. CDR3 nucleotides: TGCGCCAGCAGCTTGGAAGGACTTACCTACGAGCAGTACTTC. It encodes CASSLEGLTYEQYF.

This chain uses TRBV25-1 with TRBJ1-6; 8 nucleotides match TRBD1. Trimming cost V 5 bases and J 0 bases; bases outside gene matches: 6. The CDR3 totals 17 residues. Germline lookup yields CDR1 MGHDK and CDR2 SYGVNS. CDR3 nucleotide sequence: TGTGCCAGCAGTTATAACGACAGGGGCTCCTATAATTCACCCCTCCACTTT. This sequence encodes CASSYNDRGSYNSPLHF.

The chain carries TRBV6-2 or TRBV6-3 and TRBJ1-6, with a possible D match to TRBD1 (5 bases). Germline CDR1 reads MNHEY; CDR2 reads SVGEGT. The CDR3 is made up of 14 amino acids. V was shortened by 2 bases and J by 7 bases, with 9 bases between the two germline ends. The CDR3 protein is CASSYGHRNSPLHF. The CDR3 coding sequence is TGTGCCAGCAGTTACGGACATCGGAATTCACCCCTCCACTTT.

This clone has only one observation. This sequence joins TRBV6-5 and TRBJ2-5; 10 bases fit TRBD2. Germline loops: CDR1 MNHEY, CDR2 SVGAGI. The CDR3 contains 14 residues. With V trimmed by 4 bases and J by 1 base, 0 bases remained unmatched. The CDR3, as DNA: TGTGCCAGCAGTTGGACTAGCGGCCAAGAGACCCAGTACTTC. Protein sequence: CASSWTSGQETQYF.

The chain joins TRBV5-1 to TRBJ2-3; TRBD1 matches 7 bases. This CDR3 spans 18 amino acids. The junction had 13 bases not matched to a gene; V was cut back by 3 bases and J by 0 bases. The germline CDR1 and CDR2 sequences are SGHRS and YFSETQ. For the CDR3, the DNA is TGCGCCAGCAGCTCCGGACAGGAGCGGTTTGCTAGCACAGATACGCAGTATTTT. Its translation is CASSSGQERFASTDTQYF.